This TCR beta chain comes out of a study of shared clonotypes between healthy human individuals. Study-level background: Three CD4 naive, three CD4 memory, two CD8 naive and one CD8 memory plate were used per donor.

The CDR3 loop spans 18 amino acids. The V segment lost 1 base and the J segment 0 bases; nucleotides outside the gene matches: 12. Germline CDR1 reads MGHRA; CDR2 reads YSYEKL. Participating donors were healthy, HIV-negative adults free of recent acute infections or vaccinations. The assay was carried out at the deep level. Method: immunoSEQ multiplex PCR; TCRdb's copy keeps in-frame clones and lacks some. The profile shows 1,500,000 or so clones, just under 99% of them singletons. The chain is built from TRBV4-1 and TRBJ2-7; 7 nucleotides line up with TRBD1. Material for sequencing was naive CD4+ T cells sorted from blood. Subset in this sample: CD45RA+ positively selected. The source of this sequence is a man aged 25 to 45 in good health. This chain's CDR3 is CASSQGSKTGKSSYEQYF. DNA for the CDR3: TGCGCCAGCAGCCAAGGGTCAAAGACAGGGAAGAGCTCCTACGAGCAGTACTTC.